This T cell receptor (beta chain) was sequenced for a study of blood T cell repertoires in COVID-19. The CDR3 runs 13 residues. Germline trimming cut 5 bases from V and 3 bases from J; bases unmatched to any gene: 1. The repertoire was sequenced with immunoSEQ multiplex PCR; TCRdb's copy has only in-frame clones and lacks some. The table has 200,000 to 300,000 clones, roughly 86% seen once. The receptor was isolated from a woman aged 55-69 years with COVID-19, enrolled during active disease. Sequencing used peripheral blood. The genes are TRBV12-3 or TRBV12-4 and TRBJ2-7; 10 nucleotides agree with TRBD2. This CDR3 reads CASSPSGSYEQYF. The CDR3 nucleotides are TGTGCCAGCAGTCCTAGCGGGAGCTACGAGCAGTACTTC.